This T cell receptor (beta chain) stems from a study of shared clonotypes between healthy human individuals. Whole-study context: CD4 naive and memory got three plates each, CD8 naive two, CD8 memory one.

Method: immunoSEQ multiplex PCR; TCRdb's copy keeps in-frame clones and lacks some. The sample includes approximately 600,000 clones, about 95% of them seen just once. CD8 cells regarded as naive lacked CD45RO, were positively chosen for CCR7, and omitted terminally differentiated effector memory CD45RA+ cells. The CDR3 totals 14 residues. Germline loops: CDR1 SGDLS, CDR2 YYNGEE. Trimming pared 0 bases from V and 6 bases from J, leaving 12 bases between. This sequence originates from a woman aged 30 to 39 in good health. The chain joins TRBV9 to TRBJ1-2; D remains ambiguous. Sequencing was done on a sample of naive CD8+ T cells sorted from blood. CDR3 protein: CASSVEGRGNGYTF. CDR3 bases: TGTGCCAGCAGCGTAGAGGGCAGAGGCAATGGCTACACCTTC.